The 16 T cell receptor beta chains below were found in one sample sequenced in a study of T cell repertoires in cytomegalovirus infection. TCRdb used MiXCR to reprocess the reads, holding one entry per CDR3 protein. Of around 230,000 distinct CDR3 sequences in the sample, 35% to 45% were seen once. These receptors are not linked to any known antigen. The starting material was CD8+ T cells from cultured PBMCs, obtained from culture after CMV antigen stimulation. All receptors derive from a human donor in good health (CMV status not recorded). Some clones in this sample may be carry-over from other donors' samples.

The V gene is TRBV7-6, the J gene TRBJ2-1; 8 bases line up with TRBD1. The CDR3 is 16 residues long. Losses at the gene ends were 5 bases for V and 1 base for J; bases not matched to a gene: 7. Germline V gene sequence: CDR1 SGHVS, CDR2 FNYEAQ. CDR3 amino acids: CASSRGQGPSYNEQFF. The CDR3 nucleotides are TGTGCCAGCAGCCGCGGACAGGGCCCATCCTACAATGAGCAGTTCTTC. The variable domain in full, with the rest retrieved from reference TRBV7-6 and TRBJ2-1, is GAGVSQSPRYKVTKRGQDVALRCDPISGHVSLYWYRQALGQGPEFLTYFNYEAQQDKSGLPNDRFSAERPEGSISTLTIQRTEQRDSAMYRCASSRGQGPSYNEQFFGPGTRLTVL.

The chain carries TRBV27 and TRBJ1-1; tentatively, D is TRBD1 (5 bases). This CDR3 has 15 amino acids. Germline V gene sequence: CDR1 MNHEY, CDR2 SMNVEV (reference sequence). Trimming cost V 5 bases and J 3 bases, with 16 bases left between them. The CDR3 is CASSPIMGGDTEAFF. CDR3 bases: TGTGCCAGCAGTCCGATAATGGGGGGAGACACTGAAGCTTTCTTT.

CDR3 bases: TGTGCCAGCAGAAACTCGGGACAGTCCGGGGAGCTGTTTTTT. Its protein is CASRNSGQSGELFF. The chain links TRBV12-3 or TRBV12-4 to TRBJ2-2, with TRBD1 matching over 7 bases. The CDR3 loop spans 14 amino acids. Trimming at V came to 6 bases and at J to 6 bases, leaving 7 bases not matched to a gene.

The sample holds one count of this clonotype. The J gene is TRBJ1-2, the V gene TRBV7-2; D gene unclear. Trimming shortened V by 5 bases and J by 0 bases, and 16 bases separated the two germline ends. CDR1 SGHTA and CDR2 FQGNSA come from the germline V gene. The CDR3 extends over 16 amino acids. As DNA, the CDR3 is TGTGCCAGCAGCCTCCCCTCCCAAACTCCTAACTATGGCTACACCTTC. Protein: CASSLPSQTPNYGYTF.

The rearrangement links TRBV28 to TRBJ1-1, with TRBD1 identical over 8 bases. V lost 5 bases and J lost 4; bases outside the gene matches: 6. The CDR3 contains 14 residues. Per germline, CDR1 MDHEN and CDR2 SYDVKM. The CDR3 loop is CASSALDRVTEAFF. DNA of the CDR3: TGTGCCAGCAGTGCCCTGGACAGGGTCACTGAAGCTTTCTTT.

This clonotype has a single count. This chain uses TRBV6-1 with TRBJ1-5; the match to TRBD1 covers 7 bases. J lost 7 bases, V lost 8 bases, and 5 bases had no gene match. This CDR3 has 12 residues. CDR1 is MNHNS, CDR2 SASEGT, per germline. For the CDR3, the DNA is TGTGCCAGCCAGGGACAGACCCAGCCCCAGCATTTT. It codes for CASQGQTQPQHF.

The chain uses TRBV27 and TRBJ2-3; TRBD1 aligns across 11 bases. The CDR3 is 17 residues long. Germline CDR1 is MNHEY and CDR2 is SMNVEV (reference sequence). V lost 3 bases and J lost 2; bases outside the gene matches: 7. CDR3 in amino acids: CASSFYRTGGNTDTQYF. The CDR3 coding sequence is TGTGCCAGCAGTTTTTATCGGACAGGGGGCAACACAGATACGCAGTATTTT.

The genes are TRBV7-3 and TRBJ1-1, with D possibly TRBD1 on 6 matching bases. The CDR3 runs to 16 residues. Germline CDR1 and CDR2: SGHTA and FQGTGA. Between the trimmed V and J ends, which lost 5 bases and 1 base, there was a span of 17 bases. This CDR3 is CASSLAEQGANTEAFF. The CDR3 nucleotides read TGTGCCAGCAGCCTAGCTGAACAGGGTGCGAACACTGAAGCTTTCTTT.

The chain couples TRBV19 to TRBJ1-1; 7 nucleotides align to TRBD1. In germline, CDR1 is LNHDA, CDR2 SQIVND (reference sequence). The V gene end was trimmed by 5 bases and the J gene end by 6 bases; junction bases not matched to a gene: 9. The CDR3 covers 14 residues. DNA of the CDR3: TGTGCCAGTAGTTGGGACAGTGGGATGGCTGAAGCTTTCTTT. Its translation: CASSWDSGMAEAFF.

V usage is TRBV6-6 and J usage is TRBJ2-3; possibly TRBD1 for D (6 bases). This CDR3 is built from 14 residues. Germline CDR1 reads MNHNY; CDR2 reads SVGAGI (reference sequence). V shed 10 bases and J shed 0 bases, with 14 bases lying between them. The CDR3 bases are TGTGCCACCCTCCAAGGGGGTAGCACAGATACGCAGTATTTT. This sequence encodes CATLQGGSTDTQYF.

Here the CDR3 DNA reads TGTGCCAGTAATATGCCAGGGGCCGGGGAGCTGTTTTTT. Amino acids: CASNMPGAGELFF. The chain links TRBV7-9 to TRBJ2-2; D is possibly TRBD1 (6 bases). Germline-derived CDR1 and CDR2 are SEHNR and FQNEAQ (reference sequence). V was cut by 9 bases and J by 6 bases, with 14 bases left in between. The CDR3 length is 13 residues.

This clonotype appeared a few times. This sequence joins TRBV7-6 and TRBJ1-1, with unresolved D. Germline V lookup: CDR1 SGHVS, CDR2 FNYEAQ. This CDR3 region has 15 residues. The V end was cut by 4 bases, the J end by 7 bases, with 19 bases between. CDR3 nucleotides: TGTGCCAGCAGCTCTTATCCGGACCGCGGCTATGAAGCTTTCTTT. Protein: CASSSYPDRGYEAFF.

The chain couples TRBV19 to TRBJ2-1; TRBD1 agrees at 7 bases. The CDR3 is 15 amino acids. Germline values: CDR1 LNHDA, CDR2 SQIVND (reference sequence). The V and J ends lost 10 bases and 0 bases, in that order; junction bases with no gene match: 9. CDR3 loop: CATLDRRPSYNEQFF. The CDR3 DNA follows: TGTGCCACCTTGGACAGGAGACCCTCCTACAATGAGCAGTTCTTC.

The chain combines TRBV28 with TRBJ2-3, with 10 bases identical to TRBD2. V lost 2 bases to trimming and J lost 6 bases; unmatched junction nucleotides: 8. This CDR3 comprises 16 residues. Per the germline V gene, CDR1 is MDHEN and CDR2 is SYDVKM. CDR3 loop: CASSLGLAGAGDTQYF. The CDR3 DNA reads TGTGCCAGCAGTTTAGGGCTAGCGGGAGCGGGGGATACGCAGTATTTT.

The chain carries TRBV12-3 or TRBV12-4 and TRBJ2-1, with 8 bases lining up with TRBD2. V was clipped by 5 bases and J by 7 bases; unmatched bases: 10. The CDR3 has 15 residues. In nucleotides, the CDR3 is TGTGCCAGCAGTCTACCGGGACTAGGTATAAATGAGCAGTTCTTC. Translation gives CASSLPGLGINEQFF.

The chain has TRBV9 and TRBJ2-3; D unclear. Deletions cut 0 bases from V and 0 bases from J, with 14 bases between. From germline, CDR1 is SGDLS and CDR2 YYNGEE. This CDR3 contains 17 residues. Here the CDR3 reads CASSVDMEDLSTDTQYF. The CDR3 DNA sequence: TGTGCCAGCAGCGTAGACATGGAAGACCTTAGCACAGATACGCAGTATTTT. Full variable domain (outside the CDR3, taken from reference TRBV9 and TRBJ2-3): DSGVTQTPKHLITATGQRVTLRCSPRSGDLSVYWYQQSLDQGLQFLIQYYNGEERAKGNILERFSAQQFPDLHSELNLSSLELGDSALYFCASSVDMEDLSTDTQYFGPGTRLTVL.